The present TCR beta chain was sequenced within a study of beta chain features in type 1 diabetes. In the study overall: Analysis included around 110,000,000 sorted cells drawn from all samples.

For this clone: Its matching antigen is unknown.

The study reverse transcribed the entire isolated RNA, so it sequenced expressed TCRB transcripts. Using immunoSEQ multiplex PCR, the repertoire was profiled, and TCRdb retains in-frame clones only, with some absent. Here the sample spans some 360,000 clones, 20% being singletons. Broader study findings: PCR might preferentially amplify shorter templates, equally in patients and controls. Within each of all four CD4+ subsets, Type 1 diabetes patients had TCRB CDR3s that were moderately but significantly shorter.

This CDR3 comprises 15 residues. Germline CDR1 is SEHNR and CDR2 is FQNEAQ (reference sequence). Trimming shortened V by 5 bases and J by 1 base, and 14 bases separated the two germline ends. V gene TRBV7-9 combines with J gene TRBJ2-5; D remains unclear. Sequenced input: naive CD4+ T cells from blood. The receptor was isolated from a woman aged 18-35 years in good health. CDR3 DNA sequence: TGTGCCAGCAGCATCCTCCTAGACCTCCAAGAGACCCAGTACTTC. Its protein is CASSILLDLQETQYF.